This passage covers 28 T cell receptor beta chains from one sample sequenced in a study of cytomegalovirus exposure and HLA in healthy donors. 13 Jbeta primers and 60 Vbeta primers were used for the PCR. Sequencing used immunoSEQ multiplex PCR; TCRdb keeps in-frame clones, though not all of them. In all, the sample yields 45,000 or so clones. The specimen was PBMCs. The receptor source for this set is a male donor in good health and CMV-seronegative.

DNA for the CDR3: TGTGCCAGCAGCTCCGGCTATGGCTACACCTTC. It codes for CASSSGYGYTF. The chain links TRBV5-4 to TRBJ1-2; D gene uncertain. Trimming took 3 bases from V and 4 from J, leaving 4 bases between them. This CDR3 comprises 11 residues. Germline V lookup: CDR1 SGHNT, CDR2 YYREEE (reference sequence).

The CDR3 spells CAWLNTGELFF. The CDR3 coding sequence is TGTGCCTGGCTAAACACCGGGGAGCTGTTTTTT. The chain combines TRBV30 with TRBJ2-2, with no clear D. V was trimmed by 5 bases and J by 2 bases, leaving 3 bases between them. CDR1 is GTSNPN and CDR2 is SVGIG in the germline V gene (reference sequence). The CDR3 contains 11 residues.

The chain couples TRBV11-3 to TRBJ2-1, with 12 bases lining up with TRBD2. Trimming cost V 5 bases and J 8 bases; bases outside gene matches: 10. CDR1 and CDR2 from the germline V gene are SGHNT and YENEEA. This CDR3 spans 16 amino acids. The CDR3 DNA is TGTGCCAGCAGCCCCCGACTAGCGGGGGCCGGGGATGAGCAGTTCTTC. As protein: CASSPRLAGAGDEQFF.

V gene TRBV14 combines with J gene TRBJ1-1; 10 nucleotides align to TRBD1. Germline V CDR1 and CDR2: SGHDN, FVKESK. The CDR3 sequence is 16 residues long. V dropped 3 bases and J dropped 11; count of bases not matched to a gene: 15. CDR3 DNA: TGTGCCAGCAGCCACAGGAACCGGGACAGGGGACGGCGGGCTTTCTTT. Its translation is CASSHRNRDRGRRAFF.

This CDR3 is CASSIGTAGYTF. CDR3 coding DNA: TGTGCCAGTAGTATCGGGACAGCTGGCTACACCTTC. The rearrangement joins TRBV19 to TRBJ1-2; 7 nucleotides line up with TRBD1. Germline loops: CDR1 LNHDA, CDR2 SQIVND (reference sequence). The CDR3 consists of 12 residues. Trimming cost V 3 bases and J 7 bases; bases outside gene matches: 2.

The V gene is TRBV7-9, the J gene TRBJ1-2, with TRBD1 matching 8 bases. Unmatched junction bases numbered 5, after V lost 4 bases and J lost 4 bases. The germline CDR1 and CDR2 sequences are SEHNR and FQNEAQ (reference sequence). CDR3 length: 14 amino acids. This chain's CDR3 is CASSSDREGYGYTF. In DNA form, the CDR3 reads TGTGCCAGCAGCTCGGACAGGGAGGGCTATGGCTACACCTTC. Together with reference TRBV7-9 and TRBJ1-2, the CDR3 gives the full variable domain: DTGVSQNPRHKITKRGQNVTFRCDPISEHNRLYWYRQTLGQGPEFLTYFQNEAQLEKSRLLSDRFSAERPKGSFSTLEIQRTEQGDSAMYLCASSSDREGYGYTFGSGTRLTVV.

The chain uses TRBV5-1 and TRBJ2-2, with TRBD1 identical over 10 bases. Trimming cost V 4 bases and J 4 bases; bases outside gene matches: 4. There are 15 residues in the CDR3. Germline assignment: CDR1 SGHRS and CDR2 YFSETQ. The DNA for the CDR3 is TGCGCCAGCAGCCTAGGACAGGGGGGCACCGGGGAGCTGTTTTTT. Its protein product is CASSLGQGGTGELFF.

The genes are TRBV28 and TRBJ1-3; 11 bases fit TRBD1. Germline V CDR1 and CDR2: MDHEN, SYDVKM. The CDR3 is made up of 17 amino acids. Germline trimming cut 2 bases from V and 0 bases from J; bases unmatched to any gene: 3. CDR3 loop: CASSLKGQGASGNTIYF. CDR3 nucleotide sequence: TGTGCCAGCAGTTTAAAAGGACAGGGGGCCTCTGGAAACACCATATATTTT.

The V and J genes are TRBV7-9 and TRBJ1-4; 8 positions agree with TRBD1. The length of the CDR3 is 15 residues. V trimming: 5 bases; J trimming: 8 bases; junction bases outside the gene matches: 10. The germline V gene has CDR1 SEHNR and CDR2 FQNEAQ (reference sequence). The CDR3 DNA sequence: TGTGCCAGCAGCCACGACAGGGGCCTAGGGGAAAAACTGTTTTTT. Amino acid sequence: CASSHDRGLGEKLFF.

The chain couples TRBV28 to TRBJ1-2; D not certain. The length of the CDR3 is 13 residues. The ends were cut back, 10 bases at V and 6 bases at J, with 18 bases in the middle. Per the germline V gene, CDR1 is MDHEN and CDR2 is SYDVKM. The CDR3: CAKRPNGSDGYTF. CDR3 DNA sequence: TGTGCCAAGCGTCCGAACGGTTCGGATGGCTACACCTTC.

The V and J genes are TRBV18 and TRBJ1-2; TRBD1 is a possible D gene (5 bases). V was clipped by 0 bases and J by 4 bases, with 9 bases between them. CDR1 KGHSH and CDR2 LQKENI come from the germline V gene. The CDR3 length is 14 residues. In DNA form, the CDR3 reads TGTGCCAGCTCACCACCATCAGGGTTCTATGGCTACACCTTC. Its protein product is CASSPPSGFYGYTF.

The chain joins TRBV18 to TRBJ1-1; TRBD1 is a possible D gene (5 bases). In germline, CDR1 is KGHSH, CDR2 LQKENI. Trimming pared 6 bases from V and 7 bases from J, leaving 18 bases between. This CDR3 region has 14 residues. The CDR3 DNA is TGTGCCAGCTCGGACACATTTCTTGCATTTGAAGCTTTCTTT. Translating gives CASSDTFLAFEAFF.

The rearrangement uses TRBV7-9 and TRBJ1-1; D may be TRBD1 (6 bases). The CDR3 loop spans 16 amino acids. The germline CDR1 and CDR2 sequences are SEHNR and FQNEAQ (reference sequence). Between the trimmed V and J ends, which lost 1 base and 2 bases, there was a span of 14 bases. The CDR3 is CASSLDWGQRNTEAFF. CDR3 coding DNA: TGTGCCAGCAGCTTAGATTGGGGGCAGCGCAACACTGAAGCTTTCTTT.

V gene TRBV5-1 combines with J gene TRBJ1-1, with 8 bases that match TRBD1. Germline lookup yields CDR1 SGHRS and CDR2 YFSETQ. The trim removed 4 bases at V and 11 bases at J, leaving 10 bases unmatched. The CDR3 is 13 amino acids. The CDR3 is CASSGGQGTGAFF. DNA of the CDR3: TGCGCCAGCAGCGGAGGACAGGGTACAGGGGCTTTCTTT.

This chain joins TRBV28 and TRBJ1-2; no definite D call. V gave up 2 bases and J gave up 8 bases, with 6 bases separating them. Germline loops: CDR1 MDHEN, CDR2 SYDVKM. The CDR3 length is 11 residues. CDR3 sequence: CASSLQRGYTF. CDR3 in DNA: TGTGCCAGCAGTTTACAGAGGGGCTACACCTTC.

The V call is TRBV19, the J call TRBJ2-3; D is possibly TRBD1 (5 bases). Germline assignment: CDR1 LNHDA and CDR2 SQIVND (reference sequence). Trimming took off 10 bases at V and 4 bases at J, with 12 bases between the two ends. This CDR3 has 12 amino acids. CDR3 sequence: CATGPGSDTQYF. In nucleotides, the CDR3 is TGTGCCACCGGGCCAGGGTCAGATACGCAGTATTTT.

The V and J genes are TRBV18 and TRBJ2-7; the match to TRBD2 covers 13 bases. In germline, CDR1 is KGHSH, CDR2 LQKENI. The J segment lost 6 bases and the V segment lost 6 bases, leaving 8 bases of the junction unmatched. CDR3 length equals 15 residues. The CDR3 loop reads CASSHTSGRAGEQYF. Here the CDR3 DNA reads TGTGCCAGCTCCCATACTAGCGGGAGGGCCGGCGAGCAGTACTTC.

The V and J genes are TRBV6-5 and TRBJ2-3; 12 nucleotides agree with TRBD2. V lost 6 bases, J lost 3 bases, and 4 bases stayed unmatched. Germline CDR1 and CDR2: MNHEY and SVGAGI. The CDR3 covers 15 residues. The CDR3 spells CASRTGLAGTDTQYF. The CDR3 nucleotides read TGTGCCAGCAGGACTGGACTAGCGGGAACAGATACGCAGTATTTT.

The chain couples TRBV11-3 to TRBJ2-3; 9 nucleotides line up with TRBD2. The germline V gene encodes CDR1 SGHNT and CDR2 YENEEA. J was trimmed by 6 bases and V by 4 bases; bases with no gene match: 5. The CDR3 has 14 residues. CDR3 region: CASSSGSGSDTQYF. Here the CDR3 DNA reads TGTGCCAGCAGCTCGGGTAGCGGGAGTGATACGCAGTATTTT.

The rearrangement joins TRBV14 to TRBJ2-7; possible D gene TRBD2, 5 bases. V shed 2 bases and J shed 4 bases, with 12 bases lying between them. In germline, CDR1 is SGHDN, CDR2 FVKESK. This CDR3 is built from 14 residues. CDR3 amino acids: CASSQTRTGYEQYF. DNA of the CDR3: TGTGCCAGCAGCCAAACTAGGACGGGGTACGAGCAGTACTTC. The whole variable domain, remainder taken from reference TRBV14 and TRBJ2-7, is EAGVTQFPSHSVIEKGQTVTLRCDPISGHDNLYWYRRVMGKEIKFLLHFVKESKQDESGMPNNRFLAERTGGTYSTLKVQPAELEDSGVYFCASSQTRTGYEQYFGPGTRLTVT.

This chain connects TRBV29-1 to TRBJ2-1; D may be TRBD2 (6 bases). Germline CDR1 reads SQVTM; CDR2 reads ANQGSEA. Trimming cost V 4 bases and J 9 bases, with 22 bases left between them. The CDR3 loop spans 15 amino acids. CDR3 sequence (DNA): TGCAGCGTTGTGACGGGTTCCGGGACTGCCGGTGAGCAGTTCTTC. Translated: CSVVTGSGTAGEQFF.

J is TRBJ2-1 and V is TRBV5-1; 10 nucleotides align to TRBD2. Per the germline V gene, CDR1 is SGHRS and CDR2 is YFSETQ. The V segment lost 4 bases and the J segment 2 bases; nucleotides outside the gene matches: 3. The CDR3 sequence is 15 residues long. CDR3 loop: CASSGTSGTYNEQFF. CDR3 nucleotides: TGCGCCAGCAGCGGAACTAGCGGGACCTACAATGAGCAGTTCTTC.

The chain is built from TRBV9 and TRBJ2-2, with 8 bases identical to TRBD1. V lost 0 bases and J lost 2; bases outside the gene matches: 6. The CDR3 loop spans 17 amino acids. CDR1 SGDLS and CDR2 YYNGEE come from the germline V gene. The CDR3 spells CASSVGPRGLNTGELFF. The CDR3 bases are TGTGCCAGCAGCGTAGGTCCCAGGGGGCTTAACACCGGGGAGCTGTTTTTT.

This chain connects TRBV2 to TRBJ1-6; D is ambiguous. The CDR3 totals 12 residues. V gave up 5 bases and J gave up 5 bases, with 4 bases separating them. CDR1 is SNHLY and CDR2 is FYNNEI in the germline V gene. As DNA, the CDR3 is TGTGCCAGCAGTCAGAATAATTCACCCCTCCACTTT. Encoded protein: CASSQNNSPLHF.

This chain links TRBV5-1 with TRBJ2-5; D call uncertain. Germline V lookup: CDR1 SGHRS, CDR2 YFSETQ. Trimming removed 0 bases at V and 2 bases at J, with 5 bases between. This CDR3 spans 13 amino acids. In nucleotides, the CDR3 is TGCGCCAGCAGCTTGGGACAACAAGAGACCCAGTACTTC. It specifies CASSLGQQETQYF.

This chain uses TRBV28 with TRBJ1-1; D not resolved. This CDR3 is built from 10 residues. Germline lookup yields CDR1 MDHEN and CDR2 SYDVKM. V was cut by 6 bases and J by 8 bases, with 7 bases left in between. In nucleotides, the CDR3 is TGTGCCAGCAGCCACAAGGAAGCTTTCTTT. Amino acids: CASSHKEAFF.

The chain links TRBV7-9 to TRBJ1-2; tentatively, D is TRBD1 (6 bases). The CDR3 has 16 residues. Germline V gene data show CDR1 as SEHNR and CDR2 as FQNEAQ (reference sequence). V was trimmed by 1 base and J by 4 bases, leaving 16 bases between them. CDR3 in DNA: TGTGCCAGCAGCTTAGGGGCCGCAGGGGCGGGCTATGGCTACACCTTC. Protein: CASSLGAAGAGYGYTF.

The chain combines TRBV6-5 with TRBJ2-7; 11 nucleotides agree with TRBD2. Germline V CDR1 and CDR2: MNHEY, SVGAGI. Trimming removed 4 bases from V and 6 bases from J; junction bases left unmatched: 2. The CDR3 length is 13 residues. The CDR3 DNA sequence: TGTGCCAGCAGTTCCGGGACTAGCGGCGAGCAGTACTTC. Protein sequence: CASSSGTSGEQYF.